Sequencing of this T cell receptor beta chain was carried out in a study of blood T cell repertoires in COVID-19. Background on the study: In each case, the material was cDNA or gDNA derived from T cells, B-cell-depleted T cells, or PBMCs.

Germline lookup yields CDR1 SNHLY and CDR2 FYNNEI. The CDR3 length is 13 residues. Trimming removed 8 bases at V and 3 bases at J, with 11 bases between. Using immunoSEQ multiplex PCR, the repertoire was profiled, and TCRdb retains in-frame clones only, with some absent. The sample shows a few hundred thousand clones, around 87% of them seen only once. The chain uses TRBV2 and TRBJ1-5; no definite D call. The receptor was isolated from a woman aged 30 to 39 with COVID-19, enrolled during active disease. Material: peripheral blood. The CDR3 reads CASGPGYNQPQHF. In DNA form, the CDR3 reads TGTGCCAGCGGACCGGGGTACAATCAGCCCCAGCATTTT.